A single sample is the source of the 24 T cell receptor beta chains below, sequenced in a study of blood T cells in healthy people across ages. Combining a sample-barcoded 5' primer with a J-beta primer mix, a second PCR ran for roughly 6 to 12 cycles. TCRdb independently ran MiXCR on the 5' RACE reads; one entry per CDR3 protein. This sample has more than 550,000 distinct CDR3 sequences, with 20% to 25% found just once. The specimen was blood. The origin of the receptors is a man aged 65 to 85 in good health.

This sequence joins TRBV21-1 and TRBJ2-1; the tabulated D call, TRBD2, remains unverified against the DNA. TRBV21-1 is given as a pseudogene. This CDR3 spans 17 amino acids. The chain's CDR3 is CASSHHTSLTPYNEQFF. Written as DNA, the CDR3 is TGTGCCAGCAGCCACCACACTAGCTTGACCCCCTACAATGAGCAGTTCTTC.

This clonotype turned up a few times. The chain carries TRBV2 and TRBJ1-1, with no clear D. The germline V gene encodes CDR1 SNHLY and CDR2 FYNNEI. Trimming removed 6 bases at V and 6 bases at J, with 5 bases between. The CDR3 consists of 10 residues. In DNA form, the CDR3 reads TGTGCCAGCAGCCTGGCTGAAGCTTTCTTT. This encodes CASSLAEAFF.

This clonotype has just a few counts. V is TRBV5-1 and J is TRBJ1-5; 9 positions agree with TRBD1. CDR3 length: 14 amino acids. With V trimmed by 4 bases and J by 7 bases, 6 bases remained unmatched. Germline V gives CDR1 SGHRS, CDR2 YFSETQ. As DNA, the CDR3 is TGCGCCAGCAGCCCCGGACAGGGGCGCCAGCCCCAGCATTTT. Protein: CASSPGQGRQPQHF.

The chain uses TRBV19 and TRBJ2-4, with a possible D match to TRBD2 (6 bases). The germline V gene has CDR1 LNHDA and CDR2 SQIVND (reference sequence). Trimming took 8 bases from V and 5 from J, leaving 19 bases between them. CDR3 length: 15 residues. The CDR3 loop reads CASFNSGDPENIQYF. The CDR3 coding sequence is TGTGCCAGTTTTAATAGCGGAGATCCTGAAAACATTCAGTACTTC.

Details on this clonotype: At one end, the junction sequence differs from germline, possibly due to a read error. This chain's CDR3 is CASSNPGAQNIQYF. As DNA, the CDR3 is TGTGCCAGCTCTAACCCGGGAGCCCAAAACATTCAGTACTTC. This chain joins TRBV7-8 and TRBJ2-4, with a possible D match to TRBD2 (6 bases). The CDR3 loop spans 14 amino acids. The germline gives CDR1 SGHVS, CDR2 FQNEAQ.

This chain connects TRBV7-2 to TRBJ1-5, with no clear D. Germline CDR1 reads SGHTA; CDR2 reads FQGNSA. The V end was cut by 2 bases, the J end by 0 bases, with 8 bases between. The CDR3 has 15 residues. Here the CDR3 reads CASSLRAASNQPQHF. The CDR3, as DNA: TGTGCCAGCAGCTTAAGGGCGGCTAGCAATCAGCCCCAGCATTTT.

The J gene is TRBJ2-7, the V gene TRBV28; 8 bases match TRBD1. The J segment lost 4 bases and the V segment lost 5 bases, leaving 13 bases of the junction unmatched. The CDR3 runs 16 residues. In germline, CDR1 is MDHEN, CDR2 SYDVKM. This CDR3 is CASSRTDRGAGYEQYF. The CDR3 region has the DNA TGTGCCAGCAGTAGAACAGACAGGGGCGCTGGGTACGAGCAGTACTTC.

The J gene is TRBJ2-1, the V gene TRBV20-1; no definite D call. The J call is doubtful: the DNA matches TRBJ2-5 better. There are 16 residues in the CDR3. From germline, CDR1 is DFQATT and CDR2 SNEGSKA (reference sequence). The CDR3 sequence: CSARSSPTPSRETQYF. CDR3 nucleotide sequence: TGCAGTGCTAGATCCTCGCCAACCCCATCGCGGGAGACCCAGTACTTC.

This clonotype was counted only a few times. The chain joins TRBV20-1 to TRBJ2-5; tentative D call: TRBD1 (6 bases). The J call may be faulty, since TRBJ2-7 better matches the DNA end. The germline V gene has CDR1 DFQATT and CDR2 SNEGSKA (reference sequence). This CDR3 contains 12 residues. The CDR3 region has the DNA TGCAGTGCTAGTGCGGACAGTTACGAGCAGTACTTC. Encoded protein: CSASADSYEQYF.

There are a few counts of this clonotype. This chain links TRBV5-1 with TRBJ2-2, with D possibly TRBD1 on 6 matching bases. This CDR3 has 16 amino acids. The ends were cut back, 4 bases at V and 0 bases at J, with 13 bases in the middle. Germline V gives CDR1 SGHRS, CDR2 YFSETQ. The CDR3 protein is CASSPLEGANTGELFF. In DNA, the CDR3 is TGCGCCAGCAGCCCCCTAGAGGGGGCGAACACCGGGGAGCTGTTTTTT.

This chain joins TRBV18 and TRBJ1-2, with TRBD1 as a possible D gene (6 bases). The germline CDR1 and CDR2 sequences are KGHSH and LQKENI. Trimming removed 0 bases at V and 4 bases at J, with 15 bases between. This CDR3 has 16 residues. DNA for the CDR3: TGTGCCAGCTCACCACCGAGGCAGGGGCCTAGCTATGGCTACACCTTC. Protein: CASSPPRQGPSYGYTF. Looking up the rest from reference TRBV18 and TRBJ1-2 gives the full variable domain: NAGVMQNPRHLVRRRGQEARLRCSPMKGHSHVYWYRQLPEEGLKFMVYLQKENIIDESGMPKERFSAEFPKEGPSILRIQQVVRGDSAAYFCASSPPRQGPSYGYTFGSGTRLTVV.

This clonotype was seen only a few times. The chain joins TRBV11-3 to TRBJ2-1; tentatively, D is TRBD1 or TRBD2 (5 bases each). Trimming stripped 0 bases from V and 10 bases from J, with 16 bases between. Germline assignment: CDR1 SGHNT and CDR2 YENEEA. This CDR3 contains 15 residues. For the CDR3, the DNA is TGTGCCAGCAGCTTAGAAGGGACGTTGATGCGGGAGCAGTTCTTC. The encoded protein is CASSLEGTLMREQFF.

The V call is TRBV12-3 or TRBV12-4, the J call TRBJ1-5; 9 bases agree with TRBD1. V was clipped by 6 bases and J by 6 bases; unmatched bases: 6. The CDR3 is 14 residues long. This chain's CDR3 is CASRGTGMGQPQHF. The CDR3 nucleotides read TGTGCCAGCAGGGGGACAGGGATGGGTCAGCCCCAGCATTTT.

This clonotype was observed a handful of times. This rearrangement joins TRBV6-2 or TRBV6-3 to TRBJ2-7, with D hard to call. Per the germline V gene, CDR1 is MNHEY and CDR2 is SVGEGT. This CDR3 spans 12 amino acids. Trimming left V 6 bases short and J 3 bases short, with 9 bases between. Here the CDR3 reads CASSAWIYEQYV. The CDR3 DNA follows: TGTGCCAGCAGCGCCTGGATCTACGAGCAGTACGTC.

This clonotype turned up a few times. The chain recombines TRBV27 with TRBJ2-5, with 7 nucleotides matching TRBD2. CDR3 length: 14 amino acids. CDR1 and CDR2 from the germline V gene are MNHEY and SMNVEV (reference sequence). The junction had 4 bases not matched to a gene; V was cut back by 3 bases and J by 3 bases. The CDR3 loop is CASSFWAGEETQYF. As DNA, the CDR3 is TGTGCCAGCAGTTTCTGGGCGGGAGAAGAGACCCAGTACTTC.

To note about this clonotype: At one end, the junction sequence differs from germline, possibly due to a read error. The V call is TRBV12-3 or TRBV12-4, the J call TRBJ2-3; weak D call: TRBD2 (5 bases). This CDR3 region has 13 residues. The CDR3 is CASRLLNRDKQYF. CDR3 DNA: TGTGCCAGCAGGCTTCTAAACCGGGATAAGCAGTATTTT.

The chain is built from TRBV29-1 and TRBJ2-5; D may be TRBD2 (5 bases). This CDR3 contains 11 residues. Germline-derived CDR1 and CDR2 are SQVTM and ANQGSEA. Trimming shortened V by 5 bases and J by 5 bases, and 9 bases separated the two germline ends. The CDR3 DNA reads as TGCAGCGTTAGCAGGACTGAGACCCAGTACTTC. Its translation is CSVSRTETQYF.

The chain employs TRBV18 and TRBJ2-7, with 7 bases matching TRBD1. Trimming took 0 bases from V and 0 from J; bases not matched to a gene: 5. The CDR3 runs to 16 residues. Germline assignment: CDR1 KGHSH and CDR2 LQKENI. The CDR3 loop reads CASSPPRDSGSYEQYV. The CDR3 DNA sequence: TGTGCCAGCTCACCACCACGGGACAGTGGCTCCTACGAGCAGTACGTC.

The chain couples TRBV20-1 to TRBJ2-1; a weak D match, TRBD1 (6 bases). Germline CDR1 is DFQATT and CDR2 is SNEGSKA (reference sequence). The ends were cut back, 3 bases at V and 8 bases at J, with 14 bases in the middle. The CDR3 contains 13 residues. The CDR3 here is CSARTGAMDEQFF. CDR3 bases: TGCAGTGCTAGGACAGGCGCTATGGATGAGCAGTTCTTC.

This chain joins TRBV12-5 and TRBJ2-3; 7 nucleotides agree with TRBD1. CDR1 is LGHNT, CDR2 FRNRAP, per germline. V lost 2 bases to trimming and J lost 7 bases; unmatched junction nucleotides: 15. The CDR3 covers 17 residues. CDR3 region: CASGLTVGQALPNTQYF. For the CDR3, the DNA is TGTGCTAGTGGTTTGACCGTCGGACAGGCTCTCCCCAATACGCAGTATTTT. Complete variable domain (other parts from reference TRBV12-5 and TRBJ2-3): DARVTQTPRHKVTEMGQEVTMRCQPILGHNTVFWYRQTMMQGLELLAYFRNRAPLDDSGMPKDRFSAEMPDATLATLKIQPSEPRDSAVYFCASGLTVGQALPNTQYFGPGTRLTVL.

This clonotype was observed a few times. The chain recombines TRBV3-1 with TRBJ2-3, with no clear D. Germline V lookup: CDR1 LGHDT, CDR2 YNNKEL (reference sequence). V shed 1 base and J shed 4 bases, with 6 bases lying between them. This CDR3 contains 13 residues. CDR3 protein: CASSQVHPDTQYF. CDR3 bases: TGTGCCAGCAGCCAAGTTCACCCAGATACGCAGTATTTT.

This chain uses TRBV10-1 with TRBJ2-3; D is uncertain. V was trimmed by 2 bases and J by 1 base, leaving 10 bases between them. The length of the CDR3 is 15 residues. Per the germline V gene, CDR1 is WNHNN and CDR2 is SYGVQD (reference sequence). As DNA, the CDR3 is TGCGCCAGCAGTGAGCGTGGATGGGGCACAGATACGCAGTATTTT. This sequence encodes CASSERGWGTDTQYF.

This clonotype was seen a few times. The rearrangement uses TRBV12-3 or TRBV12-4 and TRBJ2-7; 8 nucleotides match TRBD1. The CDR3 loop spans 14 amino acids. V shed 2 bases and J 2 bases; nucleotides not matched to a gene: 2. CDR3 protein: CASSLRQGPYEQYF. The CDR3 region has the DNA TGTGCCAGCAGTTTAAGACAGGGGCCCTACGAGCAGTACTTC.

This clonotype has a handful of counts. The chain employs TRBV12-3 or TRBV12-4 and TRBJ1-3; D may be TRBD1 (5 bases). CDR3 length equals 16 residues. Trimming took off 7 bases at V and 0 bases at J, with 16 bases between the two ends. CDR3 in DNA: TGTGCCAGCACCGAAGCCAGGGCATCCTCTGGAAACACCATATATTTT. This sequence encodes CASTEARASSGNTIYF.